The 14 T cell receptor beta chains presented below share a single source sample, sequenced in a study of T cells after yellow fever vaccination. TCRdb redid the calling of the 5' RACE reads with MiXCR, one entry per CDR3 protein. The profile shows just under 600,000 distinct CDR3 sequences, about 14% of them singletons. The input for sequencing was PBMCs, taken on the day of the yellow fever booster vaccination. The receptors derive from a man aged 30-40 years who received the YFV17D yellow fever vaccine.

A word on this clonotype: With a much larger clone just one base away, this may be a read error. The chain has TRBV5-1 and TRBJ2-7; no reliable D call. The CDR3 length is 13 residues. Germline V gene sequence: CDR1 SGHRS, CDR2 YFSETQ. V was cut by 0 bases and J by 2 bases, with 6 bases left in between. The CDR3 sequence is CASSLAQTYEQYF. The CDR3 bases are TGCGCCAGCAGCTTGGCCCAGACCTACGAGCAGTACTTC.

This chain links TRBV9 with TRBJ2-7, with a possible D match to TRBD1 (6 bases). Germline V lookup: CDR1 SGDLS, CDR2 YYNGEE. The CDR3 extends over 15 amino acids. V shed 0 bases and J shed 7 bases, with 17 bases lying between them. For the CDR3, the DNA is TGTGCCAGCAGCGTAGGCCCCACACAGGGTAGGGAGCAGTACTTC. Protein sequence: CASSVGPTQGREQYF. The variable domain in full, completed from reference TRBV9 and TRBJ2-7, reads DSGVTQTPKHLITATGQRVTLRCSPRSGDLSVYWYQQSLDQGLQFLIQYYNGEERAKGNILERFSAQQFPDLHSELNLSSLELGDSALYFCASSVGPTQGREQYFGPGTRLTVT.

This clonotype was counted many times. The rearrangement links TRBV20-1 to TRBJ2-3, with TRBD2 identical over 13 bases. The CDR3 sequence is 15 residues long. V dropped 5 bases and J dropped 6; count of bases not matched to a gene: 8. CDR1 DFQATT and CDR2 SNEGSKA come from the germline V gene (reference sequence). The CDR3 is CSAPRLAGGQDTQYF. The CDR3 coding sequence is TGCAGTGCTCCCCGACTAGCGGGAGGTCAGGATACGCAGTATTTT.

The V call is TRBV7-6, the J call TRBJ2-5; D perhaps matches TRBD2 (6 bases). V was trimmed by 6 bases and J by 5 bases, leaving 16 bases between them. Per germline, CDR1 SGHVS and CDR2 FNYEAQ. CDR3 length: 14 amino acids. The CDR3 is CASSPGPGGETQYF. The DNA for the CDR3 is TGTGCCAGCAGTCCAGGACCCGGGGGTGAGACCCAGTACTTC.

This clonotype was recorded a few times. The chain recombines TRBV14 with TRBJ1-1; D possibly corresponds to TRBD1 (6 bases). The V gene lost 0 bases and the J gene lost 9 bases, with 17 bases spanning the gap. CDR1 is SGHDN, CDR2 FVKESK, per germline. The CDR3 covers 15 residues. DNA of the CDR3: TGTGCCAGCAGCCAAGACCGGGGACACCCAGCGCAAGCTTTCTTT. The encoded protein is CASSQDRGHPAQAFF.

The rearrangement links TRBV6-2 or TRBV6-3 to TRBJ2-2; D possibly corresponds to TRBD2 (5 bases). Trimming removed 1 base from V and 6 bases from J, with 24 bases in between. The CDR3 loop spans 19 amino acids. CDR1 and CDR2 from the germline V gene are MNHEY and SVGEGT. This CDR3 is CASSYLGLTRRWAAGELFF. The CDR3, as DNA: TGTGCCAGCAGTTACTTAGGCCTAACTAGGAGGTGGGCCGCCGGGGAGCTGTTTTTT.

The chain links TRBV6-2 or TRBV6-3 to TRBJ2-1, with 11 positions matching TRBD2. The CDR3 sequence is 15 residues long. The V gene end was trimmed by 6 bases and the J gene end by 4 bases; junction bases not matched to a gene: 5. CDR1 is MNHEY and CDR2 is SVGEGT in the germline V gene. The CDR3 region has the DNA TGTGCCAGCAGGTTAGCGGGAGGGGAATACAATGAGCAGTTCTTC. It codes for CASRLAGGEYNEQFF.

A few counts support this clonotype. This chain connects TRBV29-1 to TRBJ2-1; 8 nucleotides line up with TRBD2. In germline, CDR1 is SQVTM, CDR2 ANQGSEA. V trimming: 7 bases; J trimming: 2 bases; junction bases outside the gene matches: 16. This CDR3 has 17 residues. This CDR3 is CSGGIVPGLEAYNEQFF. Here the CDR3 DNA reads TGCAGCGGGGGTATTGTACCGGGACTAGAAGCCTACAATGAGCAGTTCTTC.

This clonotype occurred a few times. The chain carries TRBV5-6 and TRBJ2-7; TRBD1 matches at 7 bases. V lost 4 bases, J lost 2 bases, and 9 bases stayed unmatched. The germline V gene encodes CDR1 SGHDT and CDR2 YYEEEE. This CDR3 has 15 amino acids. CDR3 DNA: TGTGCCAGCAGCCAGCCCCCGACAGGGACCTACGAGCAGTACTTC. It yields the protein CASSQPPTGTYEQYF.

The chain has TRBV7-2 and TRBJ2-2; D is possibly TRBD2 (6 bases). Germline V gene lookup returns CDR1 SGHTA and CDR2 FQGNSA. The length of the CDR3 is 17 residues. Trimming removed 1 base at V and 2 bases at J, with 14 bases between. CDR3 amino acids: CASSLVEIGGNTGELFF. The CDR3 coding sequence is TGTGCCAGCAGCTTAGTTGAAATCGGGGGAAACACCGGGGAGCTGTTTTTT.

This chain links TRBV10-3 with TRBJ1-3, with 7 bases that match TRBD1. This CDR3 spans 15 amino acids. Germline V gives CDR1 ENHRY, CDR2 SYGVKD. Trimming removed 6 bases from V and 0 bases from J; junction bases left unmatched: 5. CDR3 sequence: CAIRPGQDSGNTIYF. The CDR3 DNA reads as TGTGCCATCAGACCCGGACAGGACTCTGGAAACACCATATATTTT.

This sequence joins TRBV4-3 and TRBJ1-2, with D unclear. The CDR3 sequence is 14 residues long. Germline CDR1 and CDR2: LGHNA and YSLEER. The ends were cut back, 4 bases at V and 3 bases at J, with 12 bases in the middle. CDR3 DNA: TGCGCCAGCAGCCTCATAGCCGAGGACTATGGCTACACCTTC. Translated, it gives CASSLIAEDYGYTF.

This clonotype occurred a few times. The chain is built from TRBV19 and TRBJ1-5, with D hard to call. The CDR3 runs 15 residues. V dropped 1 base and J dropped 1 base, with 8 bases sitting between them. CDR1 is LNHDA and CDR2 is SQIVND in the germline V gene (reference sequence). For the CDR3, the DNA is TGTGCCAGTAGTATAGTTGTACACAGCAATCAGCCCCAGCATTTT. It encodes CASSIVVHSNQPQHF.

This chain links TRBV24-1 with TRBJ2-1, with 12 bases identical to TRBD2. CDR3 length: 17 amino acids. The junction had 11 bases not matched to a gene; V was cut back by 8 bases and J by 4 bases. Per the germline V gene, CDR1 is KGHDR and CDR2 is SFDVKD. Here the CDR3 reads CATIRLKTSGSYNEQFF. The DNA for the CDR3 is TGTGCCACCATTCGATTGAAGACTAGCGGGAGTTACAATGAGCAGTTCTTC.